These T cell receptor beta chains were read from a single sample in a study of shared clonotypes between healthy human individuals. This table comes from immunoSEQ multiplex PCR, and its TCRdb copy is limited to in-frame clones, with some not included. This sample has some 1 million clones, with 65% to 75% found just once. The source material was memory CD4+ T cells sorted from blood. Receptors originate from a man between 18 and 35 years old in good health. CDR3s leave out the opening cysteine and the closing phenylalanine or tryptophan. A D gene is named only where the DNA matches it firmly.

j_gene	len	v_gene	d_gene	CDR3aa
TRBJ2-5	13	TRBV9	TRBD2	ASSVGAGVRETQY
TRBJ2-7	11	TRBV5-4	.	ASSLGPTYEQY
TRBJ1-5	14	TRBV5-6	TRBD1	ASSEGTGWGNQPQH
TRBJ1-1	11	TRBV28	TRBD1	ASSLGQGLEAF
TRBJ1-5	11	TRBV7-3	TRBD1	ASSPTGGQPQH
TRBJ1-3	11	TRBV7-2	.	ASSVEAGNTIY
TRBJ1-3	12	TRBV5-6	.	ASSLRRGRNTIY
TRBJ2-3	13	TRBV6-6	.	ASSYLGASTDTQY
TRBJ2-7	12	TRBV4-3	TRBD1	ASSQGPGAGGQY
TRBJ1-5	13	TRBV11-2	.	ASSPGAGGNQPQH
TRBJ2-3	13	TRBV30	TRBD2	AWSYGGGSIDTQY
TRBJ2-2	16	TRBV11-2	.	ASSLGRTPRRGTGELF
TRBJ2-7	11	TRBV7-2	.	ASSLEARYEQY
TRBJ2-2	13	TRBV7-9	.	ASSLGGTYTGELF
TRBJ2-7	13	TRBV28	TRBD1	ASSSAGQGSYEQY
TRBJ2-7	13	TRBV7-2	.	ASSLDSGLGNEQY
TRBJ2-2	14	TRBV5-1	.	ASSFGGTDNTGELF
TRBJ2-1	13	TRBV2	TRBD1	ASTIRQGVYNEQF
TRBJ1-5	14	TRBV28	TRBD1	ASSLLRGTGDQPQH
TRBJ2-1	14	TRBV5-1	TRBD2	ASSLTASGSSNEQF
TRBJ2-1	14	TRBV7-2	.	ASSLGSTAAYNEQF
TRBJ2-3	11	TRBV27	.	ASSLRGTDTQY
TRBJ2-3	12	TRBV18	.	ASSPPSVPDTQY
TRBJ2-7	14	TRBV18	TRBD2	ASSPPGLAGVGEQY
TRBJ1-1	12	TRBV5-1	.	ASMVGSMNTEAF
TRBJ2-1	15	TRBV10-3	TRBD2	AISESRTSGREGEQF
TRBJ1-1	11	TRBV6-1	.	ASSFELRTEAF
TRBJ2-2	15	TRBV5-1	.	ASSPSTIRTNTGELF
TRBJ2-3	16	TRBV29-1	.	SVESPFHQGKVTDTQY
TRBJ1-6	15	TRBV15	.	ATSRDPPRGLHSPLH
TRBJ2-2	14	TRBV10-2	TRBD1	ASSESRTGNTGELF
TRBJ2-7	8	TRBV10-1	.	ATNAHEQY
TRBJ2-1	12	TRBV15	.	ATSRDRVSDEQF
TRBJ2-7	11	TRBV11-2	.	ASSLVRSMGQY
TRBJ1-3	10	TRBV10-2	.	ASSFEGNTIY
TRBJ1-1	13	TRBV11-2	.	ASSLSGRLNTEAF
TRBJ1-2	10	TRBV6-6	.	ASILQGESYT
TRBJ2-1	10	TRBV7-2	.	ASSFGQYEQF
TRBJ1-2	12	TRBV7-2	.	ASSFGVGDYGYT
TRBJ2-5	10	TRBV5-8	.	ASHRIVETQY
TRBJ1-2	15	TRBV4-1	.	ASSQVRMLPGLGGYT
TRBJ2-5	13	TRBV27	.	ASSLFMGPGETQY